This T cell receptor beta chain came from a study of blood T cells in healthy people across ages. With regard to this clonotype: The antigen is unknown.

For the second PCR, which ran for about 7 to 11 cycles, a sample-barcoded 5' primer and a J-beta primer mix were used. Each TCR beta cDNA got a 12-nucleotide random molecular identifier. TCRdb redid the calling of the 5' RACE reads with MiXCR, one entry per CDR3 protein. The top ten clones hold more than 6% of a sample with 1.5 million to 2 million distinct CDR3 sequences, approximately 28% of them seen once. Findings of the study overall: Investigators viewed diversity estimates from one million T cells as underestimates, the study reported. As age increased, TCR beta diversity per million T cells fell in a roughly linear fashion.

CDR1 ENHRY and CDR2 SYGVKD come from the germline V gene. The CDR3 is 14 amino acids. The V and J ends lost 0 bases and 1 base respectively, with 4 bases between them. The V call is TRBV10-3, the J call TRBJ2-1; D remains unclear. Sample: blood. This receptor was identified in a young woman in good health. CDR3 DNA: TGTGCCATCAGTGAGTCTTCTTCCTACAATGAGCAGTTCTTC. Protein: CAISESSSYNEQFF.